This TCR beta chain comes out of a study of patients and donors after allogeneic stem cell transplantation. Using its own MiXCR run on the RT-PCR reads, TCRdb lists one record per CDR3 protein. The table records about a million distinct CDR3 sequences, about a sixth of them present only once. CDR1 and CDR2 (germline): SGHRS, YFSETQ. The CDR3 is 14 residues long. V was trimmed by 3 bases and J by 3 bases, leaving 13 bases between them. The sequence was collected from a human donor who was either an allogeneic HSCT recipient or a stem cell or donor lymphocyte infusion donor (not recorded which). It is not recorded whose cells these are; they may come from a transplant donor. The specimen was blood, either unsorted or a sorted T cell fraction (not recorded which). This chain links TRBV5-1 with TRBJ2-7; D is possibly TRBD1 (6 bases). CDR3 sequence reads: CASSSGQRVYEQYF. As DNA, the CDR3 is TGCGCCAGCAGCTCCGGACAGCGAGTCTACGAGCAGTACTTC.